This is a list of T cell receptor beta chains from one sample in a study of blood T cell repertoires in COVID-19. Repertoires were generated with immunoSEQ multiplex PCR, while TCRdb's copy carries only in-frame clones and drops some. This table holds hundreds of thousands of clones, about 83% found once. Input material: peripheral blood. Every receptor here comes from a woman between 40 and 50 years old with active or convalescent COVID-19. CDR3s include the opening cysteine and the closing phenylalanine or tryptophan. Each record gives: D gene, J gene, V gene, clone size, CDR3 DNA, CDR3 protein. D genes are given only for firm matches. Clone size appears in some rows only: once, few, many, or a class for an expanded clone.

>-|TRBJ2-5|TRBV6-6|many
TGTGCCAGCAGTTACAGGGGAGAGACCCAGTACTTC
CASSYRGETQYF
>TRBD1|TRBJ1-2|TRBV18|few
TGTGCCAGCTCCCCTCCGGCTGACAGGGTGTATGGCTACACCTTC
CASSPPADRVYGYTF
>-|TRBJ2-3|TRBV12-3/TRBV12-4|-
TGTGCCAGCAGCTGGACTGGAGATACGCAGTATTTT
CASSWTGDTQYF
>TRBD2|TRBJ2-1|TRBV29-1|-
TGCAGCGTTGGAAGTAGCGGGGCAGGTGGGCAGTTCTTC
CSVGSSGAGGQFF
>TRBD1|TRBJ2-7|TRBV6-6|-
TGTGCCAGCAGTTACCCTGGACAGGGGGACTACGAGCAGTACTTC
CASSYPGQGDYEQYF
>-|TRBJ1-3|TRBV6-5|-
TGTGCCAGCACCCCCGGGGGCTCTGGAAACACCATATATTTT
CASTPGGSGNTIYF
>-|TRBJ2-1|TRBV23-1|-
TGCGCCAGCAGTCAAGAGGGGCTAGCGCTGAACAATGAGCAGTTCTTC
CASSQEGLALNNEQFF
>TRBD1|TRBJ1-2|TRBV24-1|-
TGTGCCACCAGTGAACCCGACAGGGGAGGTGGCTACACCTTC
CATSEPDRGGGYTF
>TRBD1|TRBJ1-6|TRBV19|-
TGTGCCAGCACACCGGGACAGGGAAGCTCACCCCTCCACTTT
CASTPGQGSSPLHF
>-|TRBJ1-1|TRBV5-5|-
TGTGCCAGCAGCTTAGACGTGGGGGGAACCACTGAAGCTTTCTTT
CASSLDVGGTTEAFF
>TRBD1|TRBJ1-1|TRBV5-1|-
TGCGCCAGCAGCTTAGGACAGGGGCAGGGGAACACTGAAGCTTTCTTT
CASSLGQGQGNTEAFF
>TRBD2|TRBJ2-4|TRBV15|few
TGTGCCACCAGCAGAGACCCCCGGCAGCGGGAGGGGCGGGGCGCCAAAAACATTCAGTACTTC
CATSRDPRQREGRGAKNIQYF
>-|TRBJ1-2|TRBV5-1|-
TGCGCCAGCAGCCCCGGGATGCCTAACTATGGCTACACCTTC
CASSPGMPNYGYTF
>TRBD1|TRBJ1-6|TRBV27|-
TGTGCCAGCAGTTGGACAGGGGATAATTCACCCCTCCACTTT
CASSWTGDNSPLHF
>TRBD1|TRBJ2-2|TRBV7-9|few
TGTGCCAGCAGCTTACCGAGACAGGGAAGCACCGGGGAGCTGTTTTTT
CASSLPRQGSTGELFF
>TRBD2|TRBJ2-2|TRBV14|-
TGTGCCAGCAGCCAAGAGCGGGGACTAACCGAAAGGGAGCTGTTTTTT
CASSQERGLTERELFF
>-|TRBJ2-5|TRBV12-3/TRBV12-4|-
TGTGCCAGCAGTTCGAATAGATATGGGACCCAGTACTTC
CASSSNRYGTQYF
>-|TRBJ2-5|TRBV7-9|-
TGTGCCAGCAGCTTAGGCGGGCCCCAAGAGACCCAGTACTTC
CASSLGGPQETQYF
>TRBD1|TRBJ1-2|TRBV18|-
TGTGCCAGCTCCCTCGGGACAGGGGCTAACTATGGCTACACCTTC
CASSLGTGANYGYTF
>TRBD2|TRBJ2-5|TRBV11-3|-
TGTGCCAGCAGCTTAGATATGAGACTAGCGGGGGTCGAAGAGACCCAGTACTTC
CASSLDMRLAGVEETQYF
>TRBD2|TRBJ2-3|TRBV12-3/TRBV12-4|once
TGTGCCAGCAGTTTACTAGCGGGAGATACGCAGTATTTT
CASSLLAGDTQYF
>-|TRBJ1-1|TRBV7-9|-
TGTGCCAGCAGCTGGGAGGGGGTGAACACTGAAGCTTTCTTT
CASSWEGVNTEAFF
>-|TRBJ2-2|TRBV5-4|few
TGTGCCAGCAGCTTAAGTCAGCGATACACCGGGGAGCTGTTTTTT
CASSLSQRYTGELFF
>-|TRBJ1-5|TRBV6-5|-
TGTGCCAGCAGTTACCCACCCGACAAGAATCAGCCCCAGCATTTT
CASSYPPDKNQPQHF
>-|TRBJ1-6|TRBV27|-
TGTGCCAGCAGTTTAGACGGGAAGGGCCGACATAATTCACCCCTCCACTTT
CASSLDGKGRHNSPLHF
>-|TRBJ1-1|TRBV6-6|-
TGTGCCAGCAGCTCATTAGGTGAGGACACTGAAGCTTTCTTT
CASSSLGEDTEAFF
>-|TRBJ1-4|TRBV29-1|-
TGCAGCGTGGAAGGGGGAGGGAATGAAAAACTGTTTTTT
CSVEGGGNEKLFF
>-|TRBJ1-5|TRBV2|once
TGTGCCAGCAGAGGACCGAGGAGGGGCTCTTATAGCAATCAGCCCCAGCATTTT
CASRGPRRGSYSNQPQHF
>-|TRBJ2-1|TRBV7-9|-
TGTGCCAGCAGCTTATCCGGTTACAATGAGCAGTTCTTC
CASSLSGYNEQFF
>-|TRBJ1-2|TRBV19|-
TGTGCCAGTAGTACTCAGGGGAACTATGGCTACACCTTC
CASSTQGNYGYTF
>TRBD1|TRBJ2-7|TRBV19|-
TGTGCCAGTAGTCCAGGACAGGGAAACTCCTACGAGCAGTACTTC
CASSPGQGNSYEQYF
>-|TRBJ1-3|TRBV7-2|-
TGTGCCAGCAGCCCTCAGGGGACTGGAAACACCATATATTTT
CASSPQGTGNTIYF
>TRBD2|TRBJ2-1|TRBV11-3|once
TGTGCCAGCAGCTTAGTCTCTAGCGGGAGAGGGAATGAGCAGTTCTTC
CASSLVSSGRGNEQFF
>-|TRBJ1-1|TRBV6-2/TRBV6-3|-
TGTGCCAGCAGTTACCCCGGGGGGCAAAGGCCAGCTTTCTTT
CASSYPGGQRPAFF
>-|TRBJ1-4|TRBV2|-
TGTGCCAGCGTATTCCTTAATGAAAAACTGTTTTTT
CASVFLNEKLFF
>TRBD1|TRBJ1-5|TRBV5-5|-
TGTGCCAGCAGTCATGCGGGACAGGCTTCTCAGCCCCAGCATTTT
CASSHAGQASQPQHF
>TRBD1|TRBJ2-1|TRBV2|few
TGTGCCAGCAGAAGAGCCTACTGGGACAGCAATGAGCAGTTCTTC
CASRRAYWDSNEQFF
>TRBD2|TRBJ2-5|TRBV19|-
TGTGCCAGTAGTCGACACACCGGACTAGCGGGGGAGACCCAGTACTTC
CASSRHTGLAGETQYF
>-|TRBJ1-3|TRBV6-5|-
TGTGCCAGCAGTCGTACCGGCTCTGGAAACACCATATATTTT
CASSRTGSGNTIYF
>TRBD1|TRBJ1-1|TRBV7-9|-
TGTGCCAGCAGCTCCCCACTAGGCAGGGGGCTGGGGAACACTGAAGCTTTCTTT
CASSSPLGRGLGNTEAFF
>TRBD1|TRBJ1-4|TRBV30|once
TGTGCCTGGAGTGTGGTAGCGACAGGGGCTGAAAAACTGTTTTTT
CAWSVVATGAEKLFF
>TRBD2|TRBJ2-5|TRBV3-1/TRBV3-2|-
TGTGCCAGCGCCTGGGGGAGGGGACAAGAGACCCAGTACTTC
CASAWGRGQETQYF
>TRBD1|TRBJ1-1|TRBV5-1|few
TGCGCCAGCAGCGCGCCGGACAGGGTGTATAACACTGAAGCTTTCTTT
CASSAPDRVYNTEAFF
>-|TRBJ2-1|TRBV5-1|-
TGCGCCAGCAGCTGGGCCGGCGGGCTAAATTACAATGAGCAGTTCTTC
CASSWAGGLNYNEQFF
>-|TRBJ2-1|TRBV4-2|few
TGTGCCAGCAGCCAAGCTGTAGGGAGCTCCTACAATGAGCAGTTCTTC
CASSQAVGSSYNEQFF
>TRBD2|TRBJ2-3|TRBV19|-
TGTGCCAGCGCCGAATCGGCGGGAGGGGGGGCCCAAGATACGCAGTATTTT
CASAESAGGGAQDTQYF
>TRBD1|TRBJ2-5|TRBV15|-
TGTGCCACCAGCAGGCGGACAGGGGTGACCCAGTACTTC
CATSRRTGVTQYF
>-|TRBJ1-5|TRBV6-5|-
TGTGCCAGCGGGGAGGGGGGCGCTCAGCCCCAGCATTTT
CASGEGGAQPQHF
>-|TRBJ2-1|TRBV9|few
TGTGCCAGCAGCGTAGCTCCGGCGGGCAGCTCCTACAATGAGCAGTTCTTC
CASSVAPAGSSYNEQFF
>-|TRBJ2-1|TRBV12-1|-
-
CASSFVVAGGNFNEQFF
>TRBD1|TRBJ2-3|TRBV12-5|-
TGTGCTAGTGGTTCGGGGGACAGGGGGCGGACAGATACGCAGTATTTT
CASGSGDRGRTDTQYF
>-|TRBJ1-1|TRBV30|-
TGTGCCTGGAGTGTACTGGGCAATGTGGGAGCTTTCTTT
CAWSVLGNVGAFF
>TRBD1|TRBJ1-1|TRBV5-6|-
TGTGCCAGCAGAGGACAGGGGAGGTTTAGTGAAGCTTTCTTT
CASRGQGRFSEAFF
>-|TRBJ2-5|TRBV7-2|-
TGTGCCAGCAGCAACGAGGTATGGGAGACCCAGTACTTC
CASSNEVWETQYF
>TRBD1|TRBJ1-2|TRBV3-1/TRBV3-2|-
TGTGCCAGCAGCCAAGCGGGACAGGGAAGCTATGGCTACACCTTC
CASSQAGQGSYGYTF
>-|TRBJ2-2|TRBV10-1|-
TGCGCCAGCAGTGGGCACACCGGGGAGCTGTTTTTT
CASSGHTGELFF
>-|TRBJ1-1|TRBV19|-
TGTGCCAGCCACCGGGAGGTCGGGGCGGGGCGCACTGAAGCTTTCTTT
CASHREVGAGRTEAFF
>TRBD2|TRBJ2-7|TRBV7-9|-
TGTGCCAGCAGCTTAGTAGCGGGGGTCGGTCCCTACGAGCAGTACTTC
CASSLVAGVGPYEQYF
>-|TRBJ2-7|TRBV10-3|-
TGTGCCATCAGTGATTTCCAGGGCAGCAACGAGCAGTACTTC
CAISDFQGSNEQYF
>TRBD1|TRBJ1-1|TRBV6-6|-
TGTGCCAGCAGTACGAGACAGGGGAACACTGAAGCTTTCTTT
CASSTRQGNTEAFF